One sample yielded the 14 T cell receptor beta chains listed below, sequenced in a study of T cells after yellow fever vaccination. A single record per CDR3 protein comes from TCRdb applying MiXCR to the 5' RACE reads. This sample has some 260,000 distinct CDR3 sequences, with around 5.2% found just once. The sample consisted of CD4+ T cells sorted from PBMCs, taken on the day of the yellow fever booster vaccination. Every receptor here comes from a man younger than 30 who received the YFV17D yellow fever vaccine.

The chain uses TRBV6-2 or TRBV6-3 and TRBJ2-1, with 7 bases lining up with TRBD1. Germline trimming cut 4 bases from V and 2 bases from J; bases unmatched to any gene: 5. The CDR3 has 15 residues. CDR1 is MNHEY, CDR2 SVGEGT, per germline. The CDR3 sequence is CASSLTGSPYNEQFF. The CDR3 nucleotides are TGTGCCAGCAGTTTGACAGGGTCGCCCTACAATGAGCAGTTCTTC.

This clonotype was observed a few times. The chain links TRBV7-2 to TRBJ2-2; no definite D call. Per the germline V gene, CDR1 is SGHTA and CDR2 is FQGNSA. Trimming removed 3 bases at V and 1 base at J, with 6 bases between. CDR3 length: 14 amino acids. The CDR3 sequence: CASSFNRNTGELFF. CDR3 sequence (DNA): TGTGCCAGCAGCTTTAATAGGAACACCGGGGAGCTGTTTTTT.

This clonotype was detected many times. V usage is TRBV15 and J usage is TRBJ2-1; unclear D gene. There are 13 residues in the CDR3. The V gene lost 0 bases and the J gene lost 6 bases, with 6 bases spanning the gap. Germline CDR1 LNHNV, CDR2 YYDKDF (reference sequence). This CDR3 is CATSREVINEQFF. The CDR3 DNA sequence: TGTGCCACCAGCAGAGAGGTTATCAATGAGCAGTTCTTC.

The chain has TRBV27 and TRBJ2-5; D may be TRBD1 (5 bases). Trimming cost V 2 bases and J 7 bases, with 11 bases left between them. This CDR3 is built from 13 residues. Looked up from germline, CDR1 is MNHEY and CDR2 is SMNVEV (reference sequence). The CDR3 nucleotides read TGTGCCAGCAGTTTACAGGGTCGGGCGACCCAGTACTTC. This sequence encodes CASSLQGRATQYF.

As regards this clonotype: One end of the junction is discordant with germline, which a read error may explain. This rearrangement joins TRBV2 to TRBJ2-7; D remains unclear. The germline V gene encodes CDR1 SNHLY and CDR2 FYNNEI. This CDR3 has 9 amino acids. DNA of the CDR3: TGTGCCAGCAGCCCCGGGTCCTCCTTC. Its protein product is CASSPGSSF.

This clonotype appeared a few times. The J gene is TRBJ2-5, the V gene TRBV10-3; possible D gene TRBD1, 6 bases. V lost 6 bases to trimming and J lost 1 base, with 12 bases between them. The length of the CDR3 is 14 residues. Germline V CDR1 and CDR2: ENHRY, SYGVKD. The CDR3 bases are TGTGCCATCAGAAGTCAGGGGACCCAAGAGACCCAGTACTTC. Encoded protein: CAIRSQGTQETQYF.

This clonotype was seen ten or more times. The chain links TRBV29-1 to TRBJ2-1; 7 positions agree with TRBD1. Germline assignment: CDR1 SQVTM and CDR2 ANQGSEA. J gave up 0 bases and V 1 base, and 3 bases lay outside the gene matches. This CDR3 contains 15 residues. CDR3 sequence (DNA): TGCAGCGTTGAAGGGGACAGCTCCTCCTACAATGAGCAGTTCTTC. It specifies CSVEGDSSSYNEQFF.

The sample holds a few counts of this clonotype. The V and J genes are TRBV9 and TRBJ2-3; tentatively, D is TRBD1 or TRBD2 (6 bases each). The V end was cut by 1 base, the J end by 4 bases, with 13 bases between. Germline CDR1 reads SGDLS; CDR2 reads YYNGEE. This CDR3 contains 15 residues. This chain's CDR3 is CASSVLEGVADTQYF. The CDR3 DNA reads TGTGCCAGCAGCGTATTGGAGGGGGTAGCAGATACGCAGTATTTT.

The chain carries TRBV7-2 and TRBJ2-3; D possibly corresponds to TRBD1 (7 bases). V was clipped by 9 bases and J by 3 bases, with 13 bases between them. The length of the CDR3 is 13 residues. CDR1 and CDR2 (germline): SGHTA, FQGNSA. The CDR3 region has the DNA TGTGCCAGTGGGCCAGGGGGGACAGATACGCAGTATTTT. It translates to CASGPGGTDTQYF.

This clonotype was counted between two and nine times. This chain uses TRBV5-1 with TRBJ1-2; 7 nucleotides match TRBD1. With 4 bases clipped from V and 7 bases from J, the junction kept 7 bases outside the gene matches. CDR1 is SGHRS and CDR2 is YFSETQ in the germline V gene. The CDR3 sequence is 13 residues long. The CDR3 DNA follows: TGCGCCAGCAGCGGGTCCGACAGGGCTGGCTACACCTTC. Protein sequence: CASSGSDRAGYTF. Variable domain in full (rest from reference TRBV5-1 and TRBJ1-2): KAGVTQTPRYLIKTRGQQVTLSCSPISGHRSVSWYQQTPGQGLQFLFEYFSETQRNKGNFPGRFSGRQFSNSRSEMNVSTLELGDSALYLCASSGSDRAGYTFGSGTRLTVV.

The chain recombines TRBV6-2 or TRBV6-3 with TRBJ1-1; a weak D match, TRBD1 (5 bases). CDR1 is MNHEY, CDR2 SVGEGT, per germline. The CDR3 spans 13 residues. V lost 2 bases and J 8 bases, leaving 12 bases between the germline ends. The CDR3 loop reads CASSYAGIQEAFF. CDR3 in DNA: TGTGCCAGCAGTTACGCAGGGATTCAGGAAGCTTTCTTT.

This clonotype was seen only a few times. The rearrangement joins TRBV6-5 to TRBJ2-1, with no clear D. V lost 6 bases, J lost 0 bases, and 12 bases lay in between. Germline values: CDR1 MNHEY, CDR2 SVGAGI. The CDR3 runs 15 residues. The CDR3 DNA reads TGTGCCAGCAGACGTACGGCCGTCTCCTACAATGAGCAGTTCTTC. It specifies CASRRTAVSYNEQFF.

In its sample, this clonotype was seen many times. The V gene is TRBV4-1, the J gene TRBJ2-5, with D possibly matching TRBD2 (5 bases). V was trimmed by 0 bases and J by 4 bases, leaving 12 bases between them. Per the germline V gene, CDR1 is MGHRA and CDR2 is YSYEKL. CDR3 size: 15 residues. The CDR3 DNA is TGCGCCAGCAGCCAAGATTCCCGGGGTATAGAGACCCAGTACTTC. It is translated as CASSQDSRGIETQYF.

The chain couples TRBV19 to TRBJ1-2, with TRBD1 matching over 7 bases. CDR3 length: 14 amino acids. Germline V gene lookup returns CDR1 LNHDA and CDR2 SQIVND (reference sequence). Germline trimming cut 9 bases from V and 4 bases from J; bases unmatched to any gene: 11. CDR3 loop: CASDSGTAFYGYTF. DNA of the CDR3: TGTGCCAGCGACTCCGGGACAGCATTCTATGGCTACACCTTC.